This T cell receptor beta chain stems from a study of blood T cell repertoires in COVID-19. Whole-study context: Material from acute and convalescent COVID-19 was sourced from the United States, Italy and Spain.

The authors' processing: The assay estimated nucleated cells by amplifying reference gene primers. Only in-frame clones appear in the TCRdb table, and some are missing; sequencing was by immunoSEQ multiplex PCR. Clone size and the V and J calls come from that table; the DNA yielded D and trimming. This sample carries 110,000 to 150,000 clones, 75% to 90% of them seen once, and the ten largest clones take approximately 1.5%. The CDR3 is made up of 15 amino acids. The germline V and J ends were trimmed by 5 bases and 3 bases, with 14 bases remaining between them. From germline, CDR1 is LNHNV and CDR2 YYDKDF (reference sequence).

The TCR sequence derives from a woman aged 45 to 65 with acute or convalescent COVID-19. The V and J genes are TRBV15 and TRBJ2-4; weak D call: TRBD1 (6 bases). Input material: peripheral blood. CDR3 sequence reads: CATSGYRVGKNIQYF. CDR3 sequence (DNA): TGTGCCACCAGCGGTTACAGGGTTGGCAAAAACATTCAGTACTTC.